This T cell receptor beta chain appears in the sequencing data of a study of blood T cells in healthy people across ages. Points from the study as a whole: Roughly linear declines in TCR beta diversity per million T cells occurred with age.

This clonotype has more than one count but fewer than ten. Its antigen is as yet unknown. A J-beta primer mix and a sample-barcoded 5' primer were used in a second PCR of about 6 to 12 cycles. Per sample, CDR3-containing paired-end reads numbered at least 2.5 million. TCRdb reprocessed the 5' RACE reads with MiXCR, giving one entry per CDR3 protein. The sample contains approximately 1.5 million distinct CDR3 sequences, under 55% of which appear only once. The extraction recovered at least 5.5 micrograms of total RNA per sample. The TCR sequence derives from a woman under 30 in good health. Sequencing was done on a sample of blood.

This chain's CDR3 is CSARPTTLTGVSYEQYF. In DNA form, the CDR3 reads TGCAGTGCTAGACCAACTACATTGACAGGGGTATCCTACGAGCAGTACTTC. The rearrangement links TRBV20-1 to TRBJ2-7, with 8 nucleotides matching TRBD1. Germline V gene lookup returns CDR1 DFQATT and CDR2 SNEGSKA (reference sequence). Trimming removed 2 bases from V and 1 base from J; junction bases left unmatched: 13. This CDR3 has 17 residues.